This T cell receptor (beta chain) was sequenced for a study of human T cells and chemical hapten exposure. TCRdb reprocessed the RACE reads with MiXCR, giving one entry per CDR3 protein. The table includes approximately 60,000 distinct CDR3 sequences, approximately 10% detected once. The CDR3 is made up of 16 amino acids. Trimming pared 2 bases from V and 0 bases from J, leaving 11 bases between. From germline, CDR1 is MGHDK and CDR2 SYGVNS. Documented time point: pre-sensitization, week 0. Treatment defined: therapeutic diphenylcyclopropenone sensitization with weekly scalp DPC. The receptor comes from a woman in her thirties or forties with alopecia areata. Some clones in this sample may be carry-over from other donors' samples. This chain connects TRBV25-1 to TRBJ1-3; no clear D gene. The material sequenced was whole blood, taken in connection with sensitization to the hapten diphenylcyclopropenone (DPC). The CDR3 DNA is TGTGCCAGCAGTGAAGACGGGGAACGCTCTGGAAACACCATATATTTT. Protein sequence: CASSEDGERSGNTIYF.